Below, 27 T cell receptor beta chains from the same sample are listed, as sequenced in a study of regulatory T cells in long-lasting Graves disease. Arm-PCR of CDR3 regions and iRepertoire HTBI primers were used to build TCR beta libraries. One entry per CDR3 protein results from TCRdb running MiXCR on the multiplex PCR reads. The sample has 450,000 to 650,000 distinct CDR3 sequences, roughly a sixth seen once; the top ten hold more than 20%. Time point: newly diagnosed GD, antithyroid drugs for less than 3 months. The TCR library was prepared using RNA isolated from PBMCs. These data were also filed under a second study, of T cells in Graves' hyperthyroidism and ophthalmopathy.

The sample in question was peripheral blood mononuclear cells (PBMCs), obtained at new diagnosis, from a patient treated with antithyroid drugs. Every receptor here comes from a woman aged 35-65 years with Graves disease.

The CDR3 DNA is TGTGCCAGCAGCTCTGGGACAGGGGAAAATCAGCCCCAGCATTTT. This translates into CASSSGTGENQPQHF. The chain has TRBV11-2 and TRBJ1-5; TRBD1 matches 10 bases. The CDR3 spans 15 residues. V lost 4 bases and J lost 4; bases outside the gene matches: 4. From germline, CDR1 is SGHAT and CDR2 FQNNGV.

The V and J genes are TRBV19 and TRBJ1-1; D is unresolved. V was shortened by 8 bases and J by 4 bases, with 14 bases between the two germline ends. CDR1 and CDR2 (germline): LNHDA, SQIVND (reference sequence). The CDR3 totals 13 residues. The DNA of the CDR3 is TGTGCCAGTTCGTTGGGCTGGAGCACTGAAGCTTTCTTT. It specifies CASSLGWSTEAFF.

The V call is TRBV2, the J call TRBJ2-1; D gene unclear. Germline CDR1 reads SNHLY; CDR2 reads FYNNEI. V lost 1 base, J lost 4 bases, and 2 bases lay in between. CDR3 length: 12 amino acids. CDR3 DNA: TGTGCCAGCAGTGAAGTATACAATGAGCAGTTCTTC. Its protein product is CASSEVYNEQFF. Together with reference TRBV2 and TRBJ2-1, the CDR3 gives the full variable domain: EPEVTQTPSHQVTQMGQEVILRCVPISNHLYFYWYRQILGQKVEFLVSFYNNEISEKSEIFDDQFSVERPDGSNFTLKIRSTKLEDSAMYFCASSEVYNEQFFGPGTRLTVL.

This chain joins TRBV15 and TRBJ2-5, with 7 bases fitting TRBD1. Germline lookup yields CDR1 LNHNV and CDR2 YYDKDF (reference sequence). The CDR3 has 16 residues. The junction had 10 bases not matched to a gene; V was cut back by 1 base and J by 5 bases. CDR3 bases: TGTGCCACCAGCAGAGGCACGGACAGGCCTAAGGAGACCCAGTACTTC. This encodes CATSRGTDRPKETQYF.

Ten or more counts support this clonotype. The chain uses TRBV9 and TRBJ2-7; D ambiguous. This CDR3 spans 14 amino acids. Germline V gene sequence: CDR1 SGDLS, CDR2 YYNGEE. The germline V and J ends were trimmed by 0 bases and 0 bases, with 7 bases remaining between them. The CDR3 here is CASSVVDNSYEQYF. CDR3 coding DNA: TGTGCCAGCAGCGTAGTCGACAACTCCTACGAGCAGTACTTC.

This clonotype was picked up one time. J is TRBJ2-5 and V is TRBV4-1; no reliable D call. The V end was cut by 2 bases, the J end by 7 bases, with 23 bases between. This CDR3 is 17 amino acids long. Per the germline V gene, CDR1 is MGHRA and CDR2 is YSYEKL. The CDR3 spells CASSQLSTGSYIGTQYF. The DNA of the CDR3 is TGCGCCAGCAGCCAACTGTCGACGGGCAGCTACATTGGGACCCAGTACTTC.

This clonotype appeared many times. V is TRBV6-1 and J is TRBJ1-5, with a possible D match to TRBD1 (6 bases). This CDR3 spans 17 amino acids. Trimming removed 5 bases from V and 6 bases from J, with 23 bases in between. The germline CDR1 and CDR2 sequences are MNHNS and SASEGT. This CDR3 reads CASSQSGGGRGGQPQHF. CDR3 nucleotides: TGTGCCAGCAGTCAATCGGGAGGGGGGCGGGGGGGTCAGCCCCAGCATTTT.

This chain's CDR3 is CASSPLGWGRLNNEQFF. Written as DNA, the CDR3 is TGTGCCAGCAGCCCCCTAGGGTGGGGGAGGTTGAATAATGAGCAGTTCTTC. This rearrangement joins TRBV7-3 to TRBJ2-1, with a weak D call TRBD2 (6 bases). V lost 5 bases to trimming and J lost 7 bases, with 24 bases between them. CDR1 and CDR2 (germline): SGHTA, FQGTGA. This CDR3 contains 17 residues.

The table lists this clonotype with a few counts. The chain combines TRBV9 with TRBJ2-5; 8 bases are a match to TRBD2. In germline, CDR1 is SGDLS, CDR2 YYNGEE. The CDR3 extends over 16 amino acids. V shed 0 bases and J 1 base; nucleotides not matched to a gene: 5. CDR3 DNA sequence: TGTGCCAGCAGCGTAGGTCTAGCGGGTTTCCAAGAGACCCAGTACTTC. Residues: CASSVGLAGFQETQYF.

This clonotype was observed many times. J is TRBJ2-1 and V is TRBV28; D is unclear. The CDR3 is made up of 16 amino acids. The germline gives CDR1 MDHEN, CDR2 SYDVKM. V lost 5 bases and J lost 7, with 21 bases in between. CDR3 DNA sequence: TGTGCCAGCAGTCCACTGGGAAAGGGTGGATGGAATGAGCAGTTCTTC. Encoded protein: CASSPLGKGGWNEQFF.

The chain joins TRBV6-1 to TRBJ2-7, with D maybe TRBD2 (5 bases). There are 15 residues in the CDR3. The germline V gene has CDR1 MNHNS and CDR2 SASEGT. Trimming removed 5 bases from V and 6 bases from J, with 20 bases in between. The CDR3 protein is CASSIVSGSLGEQYF. The CDR3 nucleotides read TGTGCCAGCAGTATAGTCTCGGGGTCCCTCGGCGAGCAGTACTTC.

This clonotype came up a few times. This rearrangement joins TRBV30 to TRBJ2-5; D not certain. The CDR3 is 11 residues long. Looked up from germline, CDR1 is GTSNPN and CDR2 is SVGIG (reference sequence). The V gene lost 0 bases and the J gene lost 4 bases, with 3 bases spanning the gap. The DNA of the CDR3 is TGTGCCTGGAGTGTTGTAGAGACCCAGTACTTC. The encoded protein is CAWSVVETQYF.

This clonotype came up many times. V is TRBV2 and J is TRBJ1-6; D is undetermined. Trimming pared 5 bases from V and 0 bases from J, leaving 11 bases between. Germline V gene sequence: CDR1 SNHLY, CDR2 FYNNEI. CDR3 length: 16 amino acids. CDR3 in amino acids: CASSPHSSSYNSPLHF. The CDR3 DNA reads as TGTGCCAGCAGTCCTCACTCAAGCTCCTATAATTCACCCCTCCACTTT. The full variable domain, in which reference TRBV2 and TRBJ1-6 provide the parts outside the CDR3, is EPEVTQTPSHQVTQMGQEVILRCVPISNHLYFYWYRQILGQKVEFLVSFYNNEISEKSEIFDDQFSVERPDGSNFTLKIRSTKLEDSAMYFCASSPHSSSYNSPLHFGNGTRLTVT.

The sample holds many counts of this clonotype. The chain employs TRBV7-3 and TRBJ2-1, with a weak D call TRBD2 (7 bases). The CDR3 extends over 14 amino acids. Deletions cut 1 base from V and 10 bases from J, with 14 bases between. From germline, CDR1 is SGHTA and CDR2 FQGTGA. The CDR3 sequence: CASSLSGGGSEQFF. The CDR3 nucleotides are TGTGCCAGCAGCTTAAGTGGGGGGGGCAGCGAGCAGTTCTTC. Complete variable domain (other parts from reference TRBV7-3 and TRBJ2-1): GAGVSQTPSNKVTEKGKYVELRCDPISGHTALYWYRQSLGQGPEFLIYFQGTGAADDSGLPNDRFFAVRPEGSVSTLKIQRTERGDSAVYLCASSLSGGGSEQFFGPGTRLTVL.

This clonotype was recorded at least ten times. This sequence joins TRBV2 and TRBJ1-1; D remains ambiguous. From germline, CDR1 is SNHLY and CDR2 FYNNEI. The V gene lost 4 bases and the J gene lost 7 bases, with 10 bases spanning the gap. The CDR3 runs 12 residues. The CDR3 protein is CASSVQAGEAFF. The CDR3 DNA sequence: TGTGCCAGCAGTGTTCAGGCCGGTGAAGCTTTCTTT.

This clonotype appeared a few times. Possible read error: a much larger clone is one base away. The rearrangement links TRBV7-8 to TRBJ1-1; D is ambiguous. Germline V gene lookup returns CDR1 SGHVS and CDR2 FQNEAQ. This CDR3 spans 17 amino acids. CDR3 residues: CAGSFPYEAGVNTEAFF. The CDR3 bases are TGTGCCGGCAGCTTCCCGTACGAGGCGGGAGTGAACACTGAAGCTTTCTTT.

The chain carries TRBV5-1 and TRBJ1-1, with D hard to call. The germline V and J ends were trimmed by 2 bases and 1 base, with 9 bases remaining between them. CDR3 size: 14 residues. Germline V gives CDR1 SGHRS, CDR2 YFSETQ. CDR3 sequence reads: CASSFLAGNTEAFF. The CDR3 DNA sequence: TGCGCCAGCAGCTTCCTGGCGGGGAACACTGAAGCTTTCTTT. The full variable domain, completed using reference TRBV5-1 and TRBJ1-1, is KAGVTQTPRYLIKTRGQQVTLSCSPISGHRSVSWYQQTPGQGLQFLFEYFSETQRNKGNFPGRFSGRQFSNSRSEMNVSTLELGDSALYLCASSFLAGNTEAFFGQGTRLTVV.

CDR3 DNA sequence: TGTGCCAGCAGCTTGGCCGGGGCCTACTACGAGCAGTACTTC. Its protein is CASSLAGAYYEQYF. This chain uses TRBV5-5 with TRBJ2-7; D tentatively reads TRBD1 or TRBD2 (5 bases each). The CDR3 sequence is 14 residues long. Germline-derived CDR1 and CDR2 are SGHKS and YYEKEE (reference sequence). Trimming stripped 0 bases from V and 3 bases from J, with 10 bases between.

This clonotype was counted many times. The rearrangement uses TRBV2 and TRBJ1-1; 8 nucleotides align to TRBD1. The CDR3 has 13 residues. The junction had 6 bases not matched to a gene; V was cut back by 6 bases and J by 6 bases. Per the germline V gene, CDR1 is SNHLY and CDR2 is FYNNEI. CDR3 residues: CASRGTGEPEAFF. In DNA form, the CDR3 reads TGTGCCAGCAGGGGGACAGGCGAACCTGAAGCTTTCTTT.

This clonotype has at least ten counts. The genes are TRBV28 and TRBJ2-5; D may be TRBD2 (6 bases). This CDR3 has 13 residues. In germline, CDR1 is MDHEN, CDR2 SYDVKM. Trimming removed 11 bases from V and 2 bases from J, with 15 bases in between. The CDR3 DNA reads TGTGCCGACGACAGTGGGAGGCAAGAGACCCAGTACTTC. Protein product: CADDSGRQETQYF.

This clonotype was recorded at least ten times. The chain uses TRBV10-3 and TRBJ2-3; 14 bases fit TRBD2. Losses at the gene ends were 3 bases for V and 5 bases for J; bases not matched to a gene: 4. The CDR3 loop spans 16 amino acids. Germline CDR1 ENHRY, CDR2 SYGVKD. CDR3 in DNA: TGTGCCATCAGTGACCGACTAGCGGGGGGGGGAGATACGCAGTATTTT. Protein product: CAISDRLAGGGDTQYF.

This clonotype was observed many times. This chain links TRBV5-1 with TRBJ2-7; the D gene could be TRBD1 or TRBD2 (7 bases each). The ends were cut back, 5 bases at V and 4 bases at J, with 22 bases in the middle. There are 16 residues in the CDR3. CDR1 and CDR2 (germline): SGHRS, YFSETQ. CDR3 nucleotides: TGCGCCAGCAGAACGCAGGGGGGGGAGACACAGTACGAGCAGTACTTC. This codes for CASRTQGGETQYEQYF.

In its sample, this clonotype was seen many times. This chain joins TRBV11-3 and TRBJ1-1; 7 bases line up with TRBD1. With 1 base clipped from V and 3 bases from J, the junction kept 17 bases outside the gene matches. This CDR3 spans 19 amino acids. Germline loops: CDR1 SGHNT, CDR2 YENEEA. CDR3 nucleotides: TGTGCCAGCAGCTTAGGTCCGGGACAGAGCTCCCACCTGTACACTGAAGCTTTCTTT. Translated, it gives CASSLGPGQSSHLYTEAFF.

There are a few counts of this clonotype. V gene TRBV6-5 combines with J gene TRBJ2-4; TRBD1 aligns across 11 bases. The V gene end was trimmed by 2 bases and the J gene end by 8 bases; junction bases not matched to a gene: 5. The CDR3 covers 15 residues. CDR1 is MNHEY, CDR2 SVGAGI, per germline. The DNA for the CDR3 is TGTGCCAGCAGTTACCAGGACAGGGGGCCGCACATTCAGTACTTC. Protein: CASSYQDRGPHIQYF.

J is TRBJ2-1 and V is TRBV6-5, with D uncertain. Germline loops: CDR1 MNHEY, CDR2 SVGAGI. The ends were cut back, 2 bases at V and 8 bases at J, with 10 bases in the middle. CDR3 size: 13 residues. CDR3 region: CASSYLSIDEQFF. The CDR3 DNA follows: TGTGCCAGCAGTTACCTCAGCATCGATGAGCAGTTCTTC.

At least ten counts were recorded for this clonotype. This chain links TRBV7-8 with TRBJ2-7, with 8 bases aligning to TRBD1. Looked up from germline, CDR1 is SGHVS and CDR2 is FQNEAQ. V gave up 5 bases and J gave up 3 bases; unmatched junction bases: 18. The CDR3 covers 18 residues. DNA for the CDR3: TGTGCCAGCAGCCTCTCCGGACGGGGCAGGGGGCGCTACTACGAGCAGTACTTC. Its translation is CASSLSGRGRGRYYEQYF.

This clonotype was counted a few times. The rearrangement joins TRBV19 to TRBJ1-5; tentative D call: TRBD1 (5 bases). The CDR3 loop spans 16 amino acids. Germline loops: CDR1 LNHDA, CDR2 SQIVND (reference sequence). The V end lost 7 bases, the J end lost 6 bases, and 22 bases lay between the germline ends. Here the CDR3 DNA reads TGTGCCAGTATCACCCGGGACGGAGGAGACCTTCAGCCCCAGCATTTT. It yields the protein CASITRDGGDLQPQHF.